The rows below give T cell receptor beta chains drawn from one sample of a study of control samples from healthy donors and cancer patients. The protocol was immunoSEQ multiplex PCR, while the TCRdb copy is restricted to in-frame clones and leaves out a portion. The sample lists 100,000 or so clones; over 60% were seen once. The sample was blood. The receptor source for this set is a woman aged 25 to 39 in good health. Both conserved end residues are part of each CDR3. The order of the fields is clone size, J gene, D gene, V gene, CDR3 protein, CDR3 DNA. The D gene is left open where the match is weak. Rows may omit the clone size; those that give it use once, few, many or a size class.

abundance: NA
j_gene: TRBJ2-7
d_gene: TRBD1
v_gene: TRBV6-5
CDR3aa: CASRRYDRGDEQYF
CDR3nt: TGTGCCAGCAGGAGATATGACAGGGGAGACGAGCAGTACTTC

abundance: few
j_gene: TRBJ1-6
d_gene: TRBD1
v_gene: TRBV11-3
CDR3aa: CASSFGQDGSPLHF
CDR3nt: TGTGCCAGCAGCTTCGGACAGGACGGTTCACCCCTCCACTTT

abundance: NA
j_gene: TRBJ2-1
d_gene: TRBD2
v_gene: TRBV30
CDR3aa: CAWSVASSGGFGEQFF
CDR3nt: TGTGCCTGGAGTGTAGCCTCTAGCGGGGGGTTTGGTGAGCAGTTCTTC

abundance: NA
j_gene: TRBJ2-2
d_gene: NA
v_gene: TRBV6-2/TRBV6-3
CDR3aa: CASSKGGSTGELFF
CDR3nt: TGTGCCAGCAGCAAGGGGGGCTCTACCGGGGAGCTGTTTTTT

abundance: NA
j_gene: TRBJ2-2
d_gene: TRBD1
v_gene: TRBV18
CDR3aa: CASSLLQGTNTGELFF
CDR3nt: TGTGCCAGCTCATTATTACAGGGGACGAACACCGGGGAGCTGTTTTTT

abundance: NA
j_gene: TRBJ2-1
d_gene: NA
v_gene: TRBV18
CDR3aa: CASSPRDRPTSYNEQFF
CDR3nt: TGTGCCAGCTCACCCCGCGACAGGCCCACCTCCTACAATGAGCAGTTCTTC

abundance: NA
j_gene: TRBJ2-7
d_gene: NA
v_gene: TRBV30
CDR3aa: CAWSRRSYEQYF
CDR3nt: TGTGCCTGGAGTAGACGGTCGTACGAGCAGTACTTC

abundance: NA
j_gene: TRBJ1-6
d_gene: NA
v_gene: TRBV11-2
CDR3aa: CASSLDPSSPLHF
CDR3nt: TGTGCCAGCAGCTTAGATCCCAGTTCACCCCTCCACTTT

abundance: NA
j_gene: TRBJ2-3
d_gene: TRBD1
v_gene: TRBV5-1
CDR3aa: CASRTGTGNTDTQYF
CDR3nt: TGCGCCAGCAGAACCGGGACAGGGAACACAGATACGCAGTATTTT

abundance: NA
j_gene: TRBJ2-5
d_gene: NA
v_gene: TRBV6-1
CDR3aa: CASSEVRTSRETQYF
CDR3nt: TGTGCCAGCAGTGAGGTACGAACTAGTCGTGAGACCCAGTACTTC

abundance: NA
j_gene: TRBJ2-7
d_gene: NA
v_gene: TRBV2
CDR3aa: CASSAVASAYEQYF
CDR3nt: TGTGCCAGCAGCGCCGTCGCATCGGCCTACGAGCAGTACTTC

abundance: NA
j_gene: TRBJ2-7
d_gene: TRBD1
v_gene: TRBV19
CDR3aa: CASSPGQGAYEQYF
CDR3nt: TGTGCCAGTAGCCCGGGACAGGGTGCCTACGAGCAGTACTTC

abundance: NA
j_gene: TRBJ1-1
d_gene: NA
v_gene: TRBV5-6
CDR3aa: CASSLEPNTEAFF
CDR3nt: TGTGCCAGCAGCTTAGAGCCGAACACTGAAGCTTTCTTT

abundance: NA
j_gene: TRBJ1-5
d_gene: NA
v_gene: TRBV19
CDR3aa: CASRLGPSNQPQHF
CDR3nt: TGTGCCAGTAGACTGGGGCCTAGCAATCAGCCCCAGCATTTT

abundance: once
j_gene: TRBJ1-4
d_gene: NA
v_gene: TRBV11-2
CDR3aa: CASSNKRSPNEKLFF
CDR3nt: TGTGCCAGCAGCAACAAACGGAGCCCTAATGAAAAACTGTTTTTT

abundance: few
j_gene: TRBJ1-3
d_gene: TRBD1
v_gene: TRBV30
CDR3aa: CAWTGTGYSGNTIYF
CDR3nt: TGTGCCTGGACCGGGACAGGGTACTCTGGAAACACCATATATTTT

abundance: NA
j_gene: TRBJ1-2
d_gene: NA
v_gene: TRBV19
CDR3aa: CASSIGAGNYGYTF
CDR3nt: TGTGCCAGTAGTATAGGCGCAGGGAACTATGGCTACACCTTC

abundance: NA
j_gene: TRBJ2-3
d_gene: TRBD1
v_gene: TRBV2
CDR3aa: CASSAAGTVVTQYF
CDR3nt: TGTGCCAGCAGCGCCGCCGGGACAGTGGTTACGCAGTATTTT

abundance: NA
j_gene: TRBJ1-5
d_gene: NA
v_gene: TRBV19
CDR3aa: CASSIRGTGASQPQHF
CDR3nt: TGTGCCAGTAGTATTAGAGGGACGGGGGCCAGTCAGCCCCAGCATTTT

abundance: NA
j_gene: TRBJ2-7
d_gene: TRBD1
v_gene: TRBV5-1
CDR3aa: CASSLGQGAYEQYF
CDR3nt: TGCGCCAGCAGCTTGGGACAGGGGGCCTACGAGCAGTACTTC

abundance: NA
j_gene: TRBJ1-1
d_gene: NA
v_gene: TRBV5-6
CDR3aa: CASSLVTGWDTEAFF
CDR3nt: TGTGCCAGCAGCTTGGTTACAGGGTGGGACACTGAAGCTTTCTTT

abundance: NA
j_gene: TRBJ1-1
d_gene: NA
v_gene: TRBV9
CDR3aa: CASSPSGVLGTEAFF
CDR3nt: TGTGCCAGCAGCCCGAGCGGGGTCCTAGGCACTGAAGCTTTCTTT

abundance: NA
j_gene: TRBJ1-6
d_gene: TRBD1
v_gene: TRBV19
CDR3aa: CASSTKGAGLGTNSPLHF
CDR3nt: TGTGCCAGTAGTACAAAGGGGGCCGGCCTTGGGACTAATTCACCCCTCCACTTT

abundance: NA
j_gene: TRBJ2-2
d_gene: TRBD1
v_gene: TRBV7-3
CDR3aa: CASSLKAGQGNTGELFF
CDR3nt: TGTGCCAGCAGCTTGAAGGCGGGACAGGGGAACACCGGGGAGCTGTTTTTT

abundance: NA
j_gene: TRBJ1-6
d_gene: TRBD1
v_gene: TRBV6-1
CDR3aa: CASSELQGNSPLHF
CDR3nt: TGTGCCAGCAGTGAATTACAGGGGAATTCACCCCTCCACTTT

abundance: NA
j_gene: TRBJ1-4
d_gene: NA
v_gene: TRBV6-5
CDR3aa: CASSYSGPQGKLFF
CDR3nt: TGTGCCAGCAGTTACTCGGGACCCCAAGGAAAACTGTTTTTT

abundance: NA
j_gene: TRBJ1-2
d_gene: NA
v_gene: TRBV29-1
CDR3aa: CSAALEGYGYTF
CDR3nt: TGCAGCGCGGCTCTAGAAGGATATGGCTACACCTTC

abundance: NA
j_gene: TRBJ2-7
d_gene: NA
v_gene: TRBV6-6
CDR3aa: CASSYRIQGTYEQYF
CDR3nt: TGTGCCAGCAGTTACCGGATACAGGGTACCTACGAGCAGTACTTC

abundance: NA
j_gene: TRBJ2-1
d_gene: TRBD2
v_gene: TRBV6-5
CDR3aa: CASSYSAGGHNEQFF
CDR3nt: TGTGCCAGCAGTTACTCGGCGGGGGGCCACAATGAGCAGTTCTTC

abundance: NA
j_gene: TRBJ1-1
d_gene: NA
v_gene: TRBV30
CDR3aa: CACLKGYREAEAFF
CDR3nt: TGTGCCTGCCTTAAGGGGTACAGGGAAGCTGAAGCTTTCTTT

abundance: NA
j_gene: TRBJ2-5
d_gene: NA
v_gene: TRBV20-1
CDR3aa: CSASSLETQYF
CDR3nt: TGCAGTGCTAGCAGTTTGGAGACCCAGTACTTC

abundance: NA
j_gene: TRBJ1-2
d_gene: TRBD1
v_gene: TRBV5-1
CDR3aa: CASSFDGQGAYGYTF
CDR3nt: TGCGCCAGCAGCTTCGACGGACAGGGCGCCTATGGCTACACCTTC

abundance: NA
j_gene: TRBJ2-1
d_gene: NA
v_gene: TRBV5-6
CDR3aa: CASSSLGTGPYDSYNEQFF
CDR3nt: TGTGCCAGCAGCTCTTTGGGGACGGGACCCTACGACTCCTACAATGAGCAGTTCTTC

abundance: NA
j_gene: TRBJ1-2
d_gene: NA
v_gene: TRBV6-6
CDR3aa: CASSYSSGADGYTF
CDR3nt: TGTGCCAGCAGTTACTCGTCGGGGGCGGATGGCTACACCTTC

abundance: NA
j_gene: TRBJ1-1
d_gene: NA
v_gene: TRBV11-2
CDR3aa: CASSFGPGNTEAFF
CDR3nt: TGTGCCAGCAGCTTTGGGCCGGGGAACACTGAAGCTTTCTTT

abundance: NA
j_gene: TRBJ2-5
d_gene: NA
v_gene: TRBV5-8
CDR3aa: CASSLAVRGDGETQYF
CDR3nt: TGTGCCAGCAGCTTGGCCGTCAGGGGTGATGGAGAGACCCAGTACTTC

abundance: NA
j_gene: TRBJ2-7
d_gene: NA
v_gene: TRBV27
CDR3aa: CASTLRFGGPSYEQYF
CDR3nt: TGTGCCAGCACCCTGAGGTTCGGGGGCCCTTCCTACGAGCAGTACTTC

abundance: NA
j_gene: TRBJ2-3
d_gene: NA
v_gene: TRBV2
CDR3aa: CASSGTPRFADTQYF
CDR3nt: TGTGCCAGCAGTGGGACTCCCCGGTTTGCAGATACGCAGTATTTT

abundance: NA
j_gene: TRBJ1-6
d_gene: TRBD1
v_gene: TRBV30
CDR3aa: CAWSVRDRDNSPLHF
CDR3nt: TGTGCCTGGAGTGTAAGGGACAGGGATAATTCACCCCTCCACTTT

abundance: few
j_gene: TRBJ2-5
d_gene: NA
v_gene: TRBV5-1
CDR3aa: CASSTQAADQETQYF
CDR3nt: TGCGCCAGCAGCACGCAGGCGGCAGACCAAGAGACCCAGTACTTC

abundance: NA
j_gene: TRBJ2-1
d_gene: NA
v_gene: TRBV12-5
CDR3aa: CASGLGDSLGNEQFF
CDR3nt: TGTGCTAGTGGTTTGGGGGACTCACTGGGGAATGAGCAGTTCTTC

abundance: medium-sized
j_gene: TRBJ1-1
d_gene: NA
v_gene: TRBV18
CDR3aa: CASSPLAAGTEAFF
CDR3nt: TGTGCCAGCTCACCACTTGCGGCGGGCACTGAAGCTTTCTTT

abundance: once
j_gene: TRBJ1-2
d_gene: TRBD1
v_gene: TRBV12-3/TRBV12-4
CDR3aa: CASTGDRNYGYTF
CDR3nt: TGTGCCAGCACCGGGGACAGGAACTATGGCTACACCTTC

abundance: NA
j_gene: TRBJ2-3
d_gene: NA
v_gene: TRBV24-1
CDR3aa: CATSDSGVGTDTQYF
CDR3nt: TGTGCCACCAGTGATTCAGGGGTAGGCACAGATACGCAGTATTTT

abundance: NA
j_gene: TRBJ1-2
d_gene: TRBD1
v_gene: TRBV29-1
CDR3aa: CSVLPGQGRNLGYTF
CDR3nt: TGCAGCGTCCTCCCCGGACAGGGGAGGAATCTGGGCTACACCTTC

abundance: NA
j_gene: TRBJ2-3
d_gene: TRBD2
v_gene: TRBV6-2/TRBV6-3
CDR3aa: CASSQRGVRTDTQYF
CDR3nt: TGTGCCAGCAGCCAGCGGGGCGTTCGCACAGATACGCAGTATTTT

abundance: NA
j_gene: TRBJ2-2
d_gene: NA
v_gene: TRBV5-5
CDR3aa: CASSLGQSNTGELFF
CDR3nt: TGTGCCAGCAGCTTAGGACAGTCGAACACCGGGGAGCTGTTTTTT

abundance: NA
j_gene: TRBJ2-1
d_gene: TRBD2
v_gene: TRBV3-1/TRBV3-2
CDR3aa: CASSQDTAGGNNEQFF
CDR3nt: TGTGCCAGCAGCCAAGATACAGCGGGGGGGAATAATGAGCAGTTCTTC

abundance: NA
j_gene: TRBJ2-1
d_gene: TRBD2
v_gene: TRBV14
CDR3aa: CASSQRLAGGRRRNEQFF
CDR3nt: TGTGCCAGCAGCCAGAGACTAGCGGGGGGGCGGAGGCGGAATGAGCAGTTCTTC

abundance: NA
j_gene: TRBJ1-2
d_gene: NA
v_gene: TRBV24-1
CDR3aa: CATSRGHNYGYTF
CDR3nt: TGTGCCACCAGTAGGGGACATAACTATGGCTACACCTTC

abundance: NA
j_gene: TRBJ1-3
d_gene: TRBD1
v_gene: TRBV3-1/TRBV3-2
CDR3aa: CASSPSAGTGGKNTIYF
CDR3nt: TGTGCCAGCAGCCCCTCCGCCGGGACAGGGGGCAAAAACACCATATATTTT

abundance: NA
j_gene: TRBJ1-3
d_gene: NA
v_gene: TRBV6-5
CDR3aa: CASTWGSGNTIYF
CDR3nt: TGTGCCAGCACTTGGGGCTCTGGAAACACCATATATTTT

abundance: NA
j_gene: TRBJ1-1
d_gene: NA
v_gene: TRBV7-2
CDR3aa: CASSLRAQNTEAFF
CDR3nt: TGTGCCAGCAGCTTAAGGGCACAGAACACTGAAGCTTTCTTT

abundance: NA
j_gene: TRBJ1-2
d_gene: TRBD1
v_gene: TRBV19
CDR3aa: CASSPSLARGRSGYTF
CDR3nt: TGTGCCAGTAGTCCGTCCTTGGCGAGGGGGCGATCTGGCTACACCTTC

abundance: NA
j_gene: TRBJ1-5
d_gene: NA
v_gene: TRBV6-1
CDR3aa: CASIEGQGALYSNQPQHF
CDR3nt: TGTGCCAGCATTGAGGGACAAGGGGCCTTATATAGCAATCAGCCCCAGCATTTT